The 5 T cell receptor beta chains given below trace back to one sample, sequenced in a study of shared clonotypes between healthy human individuals. Sequencing used immunoSEQ multiplex PCR; TCRdb keeps in-frame clones, though not all of them. The sample lists approximately 1.9 million clones, just over 90% seen once, with about 1.7% in the top ten. Naive-designated CD8 cells lacked CD45RO, were positively enriched for CCR7, and omitted terminally differentiated effector memory CD45RA+ cells. The sample taken for sequencing was naive CD8+ T cells from PBMCs. Receptors were obtained from a man aged 18-30 years in good health. Some clones in this sample may be carry-over from other donors' samples.

This rearrangement joins TRBV19 to TRBJ1-5, with TRBD1 matching over 11 bases. Germline CDR1 and CDR2: LNHDA and SQIVND (reference sequence). The CDR3 covers 14 residues. Trimming took 5 bases from V and 4 from J; bases not matched to a gene: 1. In nucleotides, the CDR3 is TGTGCCAGTAGTGGACAGGGGGCGAATCAGCCCCAGCATTTT. This gives the protein CASSGQGANQPQHF.

The chain uses TRBV6-6 and TRBJ1-5; 7 positions agree with TRBD1. Per the germline V gene, CDR1 is MNHNY and CDR2 is SVGAGI (reference sequence). J gave up 7 bases and V 5 bases, and 5 bases lay outside the gene matches. CDR3 length: 13 residues. CDR3 DNA sequence: TGTGCCAGCAGTCACAGGGGCCGGCAGCCCCAGCATTTT. Protein product: CASSHRGRQPQHF.

This chain uses TRBV5-1 with TRBJ2-7; 10 bases fit TRBD2. With V trimmed by 4 bases and J by 5 bases, 9 bases remained unmatched. The CDR3 covers 15 residues. Germline V lookup: CDR1 SGHRS, CDR2 YFSETQ. The CDR3 nucleotides are TGCGCCAGCAGCCTGGATCTAGCGGGAGCTCACGAGCAGTACTTC. Translated, it gives CASSLDLAGAHEQYF.

V usage is TRBV4-2 and J usage is TRBJ2-1; TRBD2 matches at 10 bases. CDR3 length: 16 residues. Losses at the gene ends were 3 bases for V and 8 bases for J; bases not matched to a gene: 10. CDR1 LGHNA and CDR2 YNFKEQ come from the germline V gene. The DNA for the CDR3 is TGTGCCAGCAGCCAGGAGGCTAGCGGGAGTATATATGAGCAGTTCTTC. Translated, it gives CASSQEASGSIYEQFF.

The rearrangement uses TRBV19 and TRBJ2-3; 14 bases agree with TRBD2. The CDR3 is made up of 16 amino acids. Germline-derived CDR1 and CDR2 are LNHDA and SQIVND (reference sequence). V lost 5 bases and J lost 4; bases outside the gene matches: 5. The CDR3 spells CASSPRTSGRSDTQYF. CDR3 sequence (DNA): TGTGCCAGTAGTCCAAGGACTAGCGGGAGGTCAGATACGCAGTATTTT.